This T cell receptor (beta chain) emerged from a study of T cells in Graves' hyperthyroidism and ophthalmopathy. Amplified regions were TCR beta CDR3 sequences from RNA transcripts. With the HTBI primer set, the TCR CDR3 went through a first round of RT-PCR. TCRdb re-derived calls from the multiplex PCR reads in MiXCR, one entry per CDR3 protein. In the table there are roughly 500,000 distinct CDR3 sequences, just over 45% of which are singletons. This CDR3 is 14 amino acids long. Germline V gives CDR1 SGHVS, CDR2 FNYEAQ. Trimming took 4 bases from V and 0 from J; bases not matched to a gene: 3. This clonotype has at least ten counts. Its antigen is not known. Overall study results and limits: Ophthalmopathy onset followed model prediction by a median approximately six months. Ophthalmopathy cases were set apart from stable hyperthyroidism by a 13 V-J model.

The clonotype comes from an adult woman with Graves' disease, either hyperthyroidism or ophthalmopathy (not recorded which). V is TRBV7-6 and J is TRBJ2-7, with TRBD2 matching over 7 bases. Material: peripheral blood or thyroid tissue (not recorded which). The CDR3 region has the DNA TGTGCCAGCAGCTCCGGGACTACCTCCTACGAGCAGTACTTC. It specifies CASSSGTTSYEQYF. Complete variable domain (other parts from reference TRBV7-6 and TRBJ2-7): GAGVSQSPRYKVTKRGQDVALRCDPISGHVSLYWYRQALGQGPEFLTYFNYEAQQDKSGLPNDRFSAERPEGSISTLTIQRTEQRDSAMYRCASSSGTTSYEQYFGPGTRLTVT.